This entry lists 21 T cell receptor beta chains sequenced from one sample in a study of response to subunit inactivated influenza vaccine. In TCRdb, the RT-PCR reads were re-called with MiXCR into one record per CDR3 protein. The sample lists approximately 530,000 distinct CDR3 sequences, under 9% occurring once. The sequencing used PBMCs from blood, collected roughly 24 months after vaccination. The source is a man in his fifties or sixties who received an inactivated influenza vaccine.

This clonotype was seen repeatedly, ten times or more. The chain links TRBV12-3 or TRBV12-4 to TRBJ2-5; a weak D match, TRBD2 (5 bases). The CDR3 covers 14 residues. V lost 4 bases and J 5 bases, leaving 14 bases between the germline ends. Here the CDR3 DNA reads TGTGCCAGCAGTTCTGGGCGGGCGTGGGAGACCCAGTACTTC. Its protein product is CASSSGRAWETQYF.

This clonotype was seen only a few times. The rearrangement joins TRBV12-3 or TRBV12-4 to TRBJ1-1; TRBD1 might be the D (6 bases). Between the trimmed V and J ends, which lost 6 bases and 1 base, there was a span of 15 bases. The CDR3 has 15 residues. This CDR3 reads CASRHSGTTNTEAFF. The CDR3 coding sequence is TGTGCCAGCAGGCACAGCGGGACAACGAACACTGAAGCTTTCTTT.

There are a few counts of this clonotype. This chain uses TRBV24-1 with TRBJ1-2; no definite D call. V shed 4 bases and J shed 5 bases, with 7 bases lying between them. The CDR3 runs 12 residues. CDR1 and CDR2 from the germline V gene are KGHDR and SFDVKD. The DNA of the CDR3 is TGTGCCACCAGTGAAGGGAATTATGGCTACACCTTC. Its translation is CATSEGNYGYTF.

This clonotype occurred many times. This chain joins TRBV5-1 and TRBJ2-3; D gene unclear. The CDR3 runs 14 residues. With 2 bases removed from V and 3 bases from J, the gap between germline ends came to 10 bases. Germline values: CDR1 SGHRS, CDR2 YFSETQ. The DNA of the CDR3 is TGCGCCAGCAGCTTCACTAAAGGAACAGATACGCAGTATTTT. Amino acids: CASSFTKGTDTQYF.

The chain couples TRBV6-1 to TRBJ1-1, with D possibly being TRBD1 (6 bases). This CDR3 comprises 13 residues. Trimming left V 2 bases short and J 7 bases short, with 11 bases between. Germline V CDR1 and CDR2: MNHNS, SASEGT. In nucleotides, the CDR3 is TGTGCCAGCAGTGAACAGGGGAAAGGTGAAGCTTTCTTT. This gives the protein CASSEQGKGEAFF.

This clonotype turned up a few times. The chain couples TRBV5-1 to TRBJ2-5, with 15 positions matching TRBD2. V gave up 4 bases and J gave up 5 bases; unmatched junction bases: 12. Germline V CDR1 and CDR2: SGHRS, YFSETQ. The CDR3 is 18 amino acids. Here the CDR3 DNA reads TGCGCCAGCAGCCCAGGATGGACTAGCGGGAGGGCCGGGGAGACCCAGTACTTC. Translated, it gives CASSPGWTSGRAGETQYF.

This chain connects TRBV7-2 to TRBJ2-7; D unclear. V lost 4 bases and J lost 0, with 7 bases in between. This CDR3 contains 13 residues. Germline V CDR1 and CDR2: SGHTA, FQGNSA. The CDR3 bases are TGTGCCAGCAGCTCCTATAACTCCTACGAGCAGTACTTC. This encodes CASSSYNSYEQYF. Based on the CDR3 plus reference TRBV7-2 and TRBJ2-7, the full variable domain is GAGVSQSPSNKVTEKGKDVELRCDPISGHTALYWYRQSLGQGLEFLIYFQGNSAPDKSGLPSDRFSAERTGGSVSTLTIQRTQQEDSAVYLCASSSYNSYEQYFGPGTRLTVT.

This rearrangement joins TRBV11-2 to TRBJ2-7, with D perhaps TRBD2 (6 bases). V was cut by 6 bases and J by 5 bases, with 14 bases left in between. CDR1 and CDR2 from the germline V gene are SGHAT and FQNNGV. There are 13 residues in the CDR3. The CDR3 here is CASSSMRGNEQYF. The CDR3 DNA reads TGTGCCAGCAGTTCAATGCGGGGTAACGAGCAGTACTTC.

This clonotype was detected a few times. The CDR3 DNA reads as TGTGCCAGCAGTGGGGGGGCGGCCAAGACCCAGTACTTC. This sequence encodes CASSGGAAKTQYF. The rearrangement joins TRBV2 to TRBJ2-5; either TRBD1 or TRBD2 may fit D (6 bases each). CDR1 SNHLY and CDR2 FYNNEI come from the germline V gene. The CDR3 totals 13 residues. With 4 bases removed from V and 6 bases from J, the gap between germline ends came to 12 bases.

This clonotype was detected once. V is TRBV4-3 and J is TRBJ1-1, with D possibly TRBD1 on 6 matching bases. Per the germline V gene, CDR1 is LGHNA and CDR2 is YSLEER. This CDR3 comprises 16 residues. V lost 4 bases, J lost 0 bases, and 15 bases lay in between. CDR3 sequence: CASSRTPGQLNTEAFF. The CDR3 DNA is TGCGCCAGCAGCCGAACGCCCGGACAGCTGAACACTGAAGCTTTCTTT.

This clonotype was found a few times. The V gene is TRBV7-2, the J gene TRBJ1-3; D is uncertain. From germline, CDR1 is SGHTA and CDR2 FQGNSA. Trimming took 5 bases from V and 1 from J, leaving 9 bases between them. The CDR3 contains 14 residues. CDR3 amino acids: CASSPGSSGNTIYF. For the CDR3, the DNA is TGTGCCAGCAGCCCTGGTTCTTCTGGAAACACCATATATTTT. Complete variable domain (other parts from reference TRBV7-2 and TRBJ1-3): GAGVSQSPSNKVTEKGKDVELRCDPISGHTALYWYRQSLGQGLEFLIYFQGNSAPDKSGLPSDRFSAERTGGSVSTLTIQRTQQEDSAVYLCASSPGSSGNTIYFGEGSWLTVV.

The chain couples TRBV2 to TRBJ2-5; D gene unclear. This CDR3 spans 13 amino acids. Trimming removed 1 base from V and 5 bases from J, with 8 bases in between. Germline values: CDR1 SNHLY, CDR2 FYNNEI. CDR3 DNA sequence: TGTGCCAGCAGTGAAGGGGCGTGGGAGACCCAGTACTTC. Translation gives CASSEGAWETQYF.

J is TRBJ1-1 and V is TRBV4-3; perhaps TRBD1 as D (6 bases). The CDR3 sequence is 17 residues long. V was trimmed by 0 bases and J by 1 base, leaving 15 bases between them. CDR1 is LGHNA, CDR2 YSLEER, per germline. CDR3 in DNA: TGCGCCAGCAGCCAAGAAGGCAGGGGATTTTCGAACACTGAAGCTTTCTTT. Its protein product is CASSQEGRGFSNTEAFF.

The rearrangement uses TRBV21-1 and TRBJ2-7; the table names TRBD2, a call not compared with the DNA. TRBV21-1 is a pseudogene segment. CDR3 length equals 16 residues. The CDR3 reads CASSNLTREIPYEQYF. The CDR3, as DNA: TGTGCCAGCAGCAATCTAACGCGGGAGATCCCCTACGAGCAGTACTTC.

The sample holds many counts of this clonotype. The gene calls are TRBV4-2 and TRBJ2-2; 7 bases are shared with TRBD1. The CDR3 is made up of 17 amino acids. V trimming: 1 base; J trimming: 4 bases; junction bases outside the gene matches: 9. In germline, CDR1 is LGHNA, CDR2 YNFKEQ. Here the CDR3 DNA reads TGTGCCAGCAGCCAAGTTACAGGACAGGCTAGCACCGGGGAGCTGTTTTTT. This codes for CASSQVTGQASTGELFF.

This clonotype was seen a handful of times. The V call is TRBV12-3 or TRBV12-4, the J call TRBJ1-4; possibly TRBD1 for D (5 bases). The CDR3 totals 13 residues. Trimming shortened V by 3 bases and J by 10 bases, and 12 bases separated the two germline ends. The CDR3 DNA follows: TGTGCCAGCAGTTTGAGCGTGGGGGGAAAACTGTTTTTT. Translating it yields CASSLSVGGKLFF.

Only a few counts were recorded for this clonotype. V usage is TRBV20-1 and J usage is TRBJ2-3; D is ambiguous. Per germline, CDR1 DFQATT and CDR2 SNEGSKA (reference sequence). Trimming removed 4 bases from V and 0 bases from J, with 14 bases in between. This CDR3 contains 15 residues. CDR3 DNA sequence: TGCAGTGCTAAATCTCTCGGATCTAGCACAGATACGCAGTATTTT. This encodes CSAKSLGSSTDTQYF.

This clonotype has at least ten counts. The chain combines TRBV7-9 with TRBJ2-4; 8 positions match TRBD1. V was pared by 5 bases and J by 0 bases, with 6 bases of the junction left unmatched. This CDR3 is built from 16 residues. Germline CDR1 and CDR2: SEHNR and FQNEAQ (reference sequence). This CDR3 is CASSKGQELAKNIQYF. The CDR3, as DNA: TGTGCCAGCAGCAAGGGACAGGAGCTAGCCAAAAACATTCAGTACTTC.

In this sample, this clonotype turned up many times. The chain links TRBV24-1 to TRBJ1-1; 9 nucleotides agree with TRBD1. Germline lookup yields CDR1 KGHDR and CDR2 SFDVKD. There are 14 residues in the CDR3. J was trimmed by 5 bases and V by 4 bases; bases with no gene match: 4. The CDR3 bases are TGTGCCACCAGTGACCCCGGGACAGGGACTGAAGCTTTCTTT. This translates into CATSDPGTGTEAFF.

This clonotype was counted between two and nine times. The V gene is TRBV11-3, the J gene TRBJ2-2; either TRBD1 or TRBD2 may supply D (5 bases each). Germline lookup yields CDR1 SGHNT and CDR2 YENEEA. Trimming took 0 bases from V and 3 from J, leaving 14 bases between them. This CDR3 contains 17 residues. In nucleotides, the CDR3 is TGTGCCAGCAGCTTAGATGAGTCCGGGGCCCACACCGGGGAGCTGTTTTTT. It translates to CASSLDESGAHTGELFF.

This clonotype was counted only a few times. The V call is TRBV14, the J call TRBJ2-3; TRBD2 is a possible D gene (5 bases). Germline V gives CDR1 SGHDN, CDR2 FVKESK. The V end was cut by 0 bases, the J end by 0 bases, with 22 bases between. This CDR3 is 20 amino acids long. The CDR3 protein is CASSQDWLALTSPSTDTQYF. CDR3 DNA: TGTGCCAGCAGCCAAGATTGGCTAGCACTTACGTCGCCCAGCACAGATACGCAGTATTTT.